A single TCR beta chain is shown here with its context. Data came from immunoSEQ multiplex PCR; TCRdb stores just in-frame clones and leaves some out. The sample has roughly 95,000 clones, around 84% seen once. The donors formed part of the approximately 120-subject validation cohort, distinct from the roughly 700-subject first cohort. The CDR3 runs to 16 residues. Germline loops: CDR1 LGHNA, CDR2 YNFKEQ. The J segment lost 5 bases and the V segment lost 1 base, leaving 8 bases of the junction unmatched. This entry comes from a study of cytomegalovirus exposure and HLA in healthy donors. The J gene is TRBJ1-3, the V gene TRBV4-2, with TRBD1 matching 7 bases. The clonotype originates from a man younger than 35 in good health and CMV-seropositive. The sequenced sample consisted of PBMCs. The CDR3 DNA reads TGTGCCAGCAGCCAAGTTTGGGACAGAGTTAGAAACACCATATATTTT. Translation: CASSQVWDRVRNTIYF.